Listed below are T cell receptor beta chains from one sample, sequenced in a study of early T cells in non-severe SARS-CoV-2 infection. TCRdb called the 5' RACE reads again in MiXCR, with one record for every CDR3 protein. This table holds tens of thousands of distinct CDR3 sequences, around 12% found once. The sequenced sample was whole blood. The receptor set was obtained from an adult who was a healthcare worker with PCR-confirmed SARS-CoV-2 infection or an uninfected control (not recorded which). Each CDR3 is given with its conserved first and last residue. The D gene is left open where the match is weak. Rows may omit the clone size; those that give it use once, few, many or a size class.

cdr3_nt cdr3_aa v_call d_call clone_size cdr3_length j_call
TGTGCCAGCAGCACGGACGACACCGGGGAGCTGTTTTTT CASSTDDTGELFF TRBV7-3 . few 13 TRBJ2-2
TGTGCCAGCAGCCTCAACAGGGGGCTCACTGAAGCTTTCTTT CASSLNRGLTEAFF TRBV14 TRBD1 . 14 TRBJ1-1
TGTGCCACCCGCTCGGGAGAACACGGAGATACGCAGTATTTT CATRSGEHGDTQYF TRBV10-3 . . 14 TRBJ2-3
TGTGCCGGCAGTTACGGCCCACAGACCCCCTACGAGCAGTACTTC CAGSYGPQTPYEQYF TRBV6-6 . . 15 TRBJ2-7
TGCGCCAGCAGCGAACAGGGGACCAGTACAGATACGCAGTATTTT CASSEQGTSTDTQYF TRBV5-1 TRBD1 many 15 TRBJ2-3
TGTGCCAGCAGTGGTTCAGGGATTGGGCAGTACTTC CASSGSGIGQYF TRBV2 . . 12 TRBJ2-7
TGTGCCAGCAGTTTTCATCTGTTCTACGAGCAGTACTTC CASSFHLFYEQYF TRBV12-3/TRBV12-4 . many 13 TRBJ2-7
TGTGCCAGCTCACCAGGGAACCGTGGCACATATACGCAGTATTTT CASSPGNRGTYTQYF TRBV18 . . 15 TRBJ2-3
TGTGCCAGCAGCCAAGATCCCACAGCGGGGGCCCTCAGTGGAGCTTTCTTC CASSQDPTAGALSGAFF TRBV14 TRBD2 many 17 TRBJ2-1
TGTGCCAGCAGCCAAGAGCCGGGACATGGGAACACTGAAGCTTTCTTT CASSQEPGHGNTEAFF TRBV3-1 . few 16 TRBJ1-1
TGTGCCAACACCCCGGGCAGCTTCTCCTACGAGCAGTACTTC CANTPGSFSYEQYF TRBV12-3/TRBV12-4 . . 14 TRBJ2-7
TGTGCCAGCAGCCCCGACCGGGACAGGGCCTACAATGAGCAGTTCTTC CASSPDRDRAYNEQFF TRBV7-6 TRBD1 . 16 TRBJ2-1
TGTGCCAGCAGCTTCGGGGTGGATGAGCAGTTCTTC CASSFGVDEQFF TRBV11-2 . . 12 TRBJ2-1
TGCAGCGTCCGGGGCGGGAGGAGTCATGAGCAGTTCTTC CSVRGGRSHEQFF TRBV29-1 TRBD2 many 13 TRBJ2-1
TGTGCCAGCAGTAGTTTGGGGGAGGGCCGCTACGAGCAGTACTTC CASSSLGEGRYEQYF TRBV25-1 TRBD2 . 15 TRBJ2-7